The T cell receptor (beta chain) described here comes from a study of blood T cell repertoires in COVID-19. Assay used: immunoSEQ multiplex PCR; TCRdb lists only in-frame clones, some missing. Here the sample spans about 76,000 clones, approximately 90% being singletons. This CDR3 is 15 amino acids long. Germline trimming cut 5 bases from V and 7 bases from J; bases unmatched to any gene: 7. Germline CDR1 reads MDHEN; CDR2 reads SYDVKM. The sequence was collected from a man between 25 and 39 years old with acute or convalescent COVID-19. This chain links TRBV28 with TRBJ1-6; 8 bases are a match to TRBD1. Sequencing was done on a sample of peripheral blood. This chain's CDR3 is CASSARTGPNSPLHF. CDR3 coding DNA: TGTGCCAGCAGTGCCAGGACAGGGCCCAATTCACCCCTCCACTTT.